These 25 T cell receptor beta chains were all obtained from the same sample, sequenced in a study of CD8+ T cells in alopecia areata. Treatment denoted: oral pan-JAK inhibitor, 5-10 mg twice daily. RNA was extracted and reverse transcribed into cDNA as the sequencing template. Assay: immunoSEQ multiplex PCR; the TCRdb copy retains only in-frame clones and omits some. The sample shows under 150,000 clones, around 56% of them seen only once. Sample: CD4+ T cells sorted from blood, taken at week 4, from a patient treated with tofacitinib. These receptors all stem from a human donor with alopecia areata.

This clone was seen a handful of times. The rearrangement joins TRBV23-1 to TRBJ2-1; 11 nucleotides align to TRBD1. TRBV23-1 is sorted into the ORF group, with uncertain function. J was trimmed by 5 bases and V by 6 bases; bases with no gene match: 9. The CDR3 covers 16 residues. The CDR3, as DNA: TGCGCCAGCAGCACTGAGCGGGACAGGGGGGACAATGAGCAGTTCTTC. It encodes CASSTERDRGDNEQFF.

The V gene is TRBV29-1, the J gene TRBJ2-3; no definite D call. CDR3 size: 13 residues. The germline CDR1 and CDR2 sequences are SQVTM and ANQGSEA. V was pared by 4 bases and J by 0 bases, with 8 bases between. The CDR3 DNA reads TGCAGCGTTGTACACCTTAGCACAGATACGCAGTATTTT. Its protein product is CSVVHLSTDTQYF.

The V call is TRBV5-1, the J call TRBJ2-1; 8 bases are a match to TRBD1. The CDR3 has 16 residues. The trim removed 0 bases at V and 0 bases at J, leaving 2 bases unmatched. Germline V gene lookup returns CDR1 SGHRS and CDR2 YFSETQ. The CDR3 here is CASSLEGTGSYNEQFF. The CDR3 region has the DNA TGCGCCAGCAGCTTGGAAGGGACAGGCTCCTACAATGAGCAGTTCTTC. Filled out from reference TRBV5-1 and TRBJ2-1, the complete variable domain reads KAGVTQTPRYLIKTRGQQVTLSCSPISGHRSVSWYQQTPGQGLQFLFEYFSETQRNKGNFPGRFSGRQFSNSRSEMNVSTLELGDSALYLCASSLEGTGSYNEQFFGPGTRLTVL.

This chain connects TRBV19 to TRBJ1-5, with D possibly TRBD1 on 6 matching bases. The CDR3 is 17 amino acids. CDR1 is LNHDA and CDR2 is SQIVND in the germline V gene (reference sequence). Trimming stripped 2 bases from V and 1 base from J, with 15 bases between. CDR3 residues: CASSIQNQGLSNQPQHF. CDR3 in DNA: TGTGCCAGTAGTATACAGAACCAGGGGTTGAGCAATCAGCCCCAGCATTTT.

The chain carries TRBV4-1 and TRBJ2-7, with 7 bases aligning to TRBD2. This CDR3 spans 15 amino acids. Germline values: CDR1 MGHRA, CDR2 YSYEKL. With V trimmed by 6 bases and J by 0 bases, 8 bases remained unmatched. CDR3 nucleotide sequence: TGCGCCAGCAGGGGAGCGGGGACCCGCTCCTACGAGCAGTACTTC. This encodes CASRGAGTRSYEQYF.

CDR3 nucleotide sequence: TGCGCCAGCAGCCAAGACAGGACTAGCGGTAACAAAAACATTCAGTACTTC. Amino acid sequence: CASSQDRTSGNKNIQYF. V gene TRBV4-1 combines with J gene TRBJ2-4, with 10 bases aligning to TRBD2. J lost 3 bases, V lost 0 bases, and 5 bases had no gene match. CDR1 and CDR2 (germline): MGHRA, YSYEKL. The CDR3 extends over 17 amino acids.

The V call is TRBV19, the J call TRBJ1-2; D unresolved. From germline, CDR1 is LNHDA and CDR2 SQIVND (reference sequence). Deletions cut 3 bases from V and 2 bases from J, with 10 bases between. This CDR3 has 14 amino acids. DNA of the CDR3: TGTGCCAGTAGTATCGGGTTGAACAACTATGGCTACACCTTC. This encodes CASSIGLNNYGYTF.

The genes are TRBV7-9 and TRBJ1-5; TRBD1 is a possible D gene (6 bases). Germline V CDR1 and CDR2: SEHNR, FQNEAQ (reference sequence). V gave up 5 bases and J gave up 1 base, with 6 bases separating them. The CDR3 sequence is 13 residues long. The CDR3 DNA is TGTGCCAGCAGCGGACAGAGCAATCAGCCCCAGCATTTT. Translating it yields CASSGQSNQPQHF.

The rearrangement uses TRBV5-1 and TRBJ1-1; D remains unclear. The CDR3 covers 15 residues. Trimming stripped 0 bases from V and 3 bases from J, with 12 bases between. Germline V lookup: CDR1 SGHRS, CDR2 YFSETQ. The CDR3 sequence is CASSLAWPMDTEAFF. In DNA form, the CDR3 reads TGCGCCAGCAGCTTGGCCTGGCCTATGGACACTGAAGCTTTCTTT.

CDR3 protein: CASNRGNQPQHF. DNA of the CDR3: TGTGCCAGCAACAGGGGAAATCAGCCCCAGCATTTT. The chain joins TRBV25-1 to TRBJ1-5, with 7 bases identical to TRBD1. CDR1 is MGHDK and CDR2 is SYGVNS in the germline V gene. The V gene end was trimmed by 7 bases and the J gene end by 4 bases; junction bases not matched to a gene: 1. CDR3 length: 12 amino acids.

This clone has a handful of counts. The chain has TRBV14 and TRBJ1-1; D call uncertain. The CDR3 runs to 14 residues. V was shortened by 3 bases and J by 1 base, with 9 bases between the two germline ends. Germline V lookup: CDR1 SGHDN, CDR2 FVKESK. CDR3 in amino acids: CASSHNWRNTEAFF. DNA of the CDR3: TGTGCCAGCAGCCATAATTGGAGGAACACTGAAGCTTTCTTT.

This clone came up a few times. The V call is TRBV29-1, the J call TRBJ1-1; D is ambiguous. The CDR3 runs 15 residues. In germline, CDR1 is SQVTM, CDR2 ANQGSEA. V gave up 4 bases and J gave up 3 bases, with 18 bases separating them. The CDR3 is CSVASLSRRDTEAFF. The CDR3 DNA reads as TGCAGCGTTGCCTCATTATCACGAAGGGACACTGAAGCTTTCTTT. Full variable domain (missing parts from reference TRBV29-1 and TRBJ1-1): SAVISQKPSRDICQRGTSLTIQCQVDSQVTMMFWYRQQPGQSLTLIATANQGSEATYESGFVIDKFPISRPNLTFSTLTVSNMSPEDSSIYLCSVASLSRRDTEAFFGQGTRLTVV.

This clone was detected a few times. CDR3 nucleotide sequence: TGTGCCAGCAGTGGCTGGCTAGCGGGGGCCGGAGATACGCAGTATTTT. Its translation is CASSGWLAGAGDTQYF. V is TRBV2 and J is TRBJ2-3; 10 bases line up with TRBD2. Germline V gene lookup returns CDR1 SNHLY and CDR2 FYNNEI. V gave up 4 bases and J gave up 5 bases; unmatched junction bases: 9. The length of the CDR3 is 16 residues.

The CDR3 DNA follows: TGCGCCAGCAGCGACGTTGTTCCAGGGGACGGCTACACCTTC. Residues: CASSDVVPGDGYTF. This chain connects TRBV5-1 to TRBJ1-2; TRBD1 is a possible D gene (6 bases). Germline V gene data show CDR1 as SGHRS and CDR2 as YFSETQ. V was shortened by 4 bases and J by 8 bases, with 18 bases between the two germline ends. The CDR3 has 14 residues.

The chain links TRBV7-6 to TRBJ2-1; the D gene is possibly TRBD2 (5 bases). The CDR3 totals 15 residues. Germline lookup yields CDR1 SGHVS and CDR2 FNYEAQ. With 6 bases removed from V and 9 bases from J, the gap between germline ends came to 21 bases. As DNA, the CDR3 is TGTGCCAGCAGTTCAAATGTGATGTCTGGAGGTGAGCAGTTCTTC. This sequence encodes CASSSNVMSGGEQFF.

V and J are TRBV30 and TRBJ1-1; tentatively, D is TRBD1 (5 bases). Trimming stripped 6 bases from V and 3 bases from J, with 20 bases between. The V gene's germline CDR1 is GTSNPN and CDR2 SVGIG (reference sequence). This CDR3 has 15 residues. The CDR3 reads CACRQFAGPDTEAFF. The CDR3 coding sequence is TGTGCCTGTCGACAGTTTGCTGGGCCAGACACTGAAGCTTTCTTT.

The chain employs TRBV29-1 and TRBJ2-5, with a tentative D call TRBD1 (6 bases). The J call could be wrong; TRBJ2-7 is a better fit for the DNA end. The CDR3 is 12 amino acids. Germline values: CDR1 SQVTM, CDR2 ANQGSEA. In nucleotides, the CDR3 is TGCAGTGGACGGGACAACGCCTACGAGCAGTACTTC. Translation: CSGRDNAYEQYF.

This chain links TRBV25-1 with TRBJ2-5; 9 bases map to TRBD1. With V trimmed by 5 bases and J by 7 bases, 8 bases remained unmatched. The CDR3 spans 14 residues. CDR1 MGHDK and CDR2 SYGVNS come from the germline V gene. The CDR3 region is CASSSSGTGLTQYF. The CDR3 DNA sequence: TGTGCCAGCAGTTCCTCCGGGACAGGGCTGACCCAGTACTTC.

The genes are TRBV4-2 and TRBJ1-2; D might be TRBD1 (6 bases). The CDR3 totals 14 residues. Trimming removed 4 bases from V and 8 bases from J, with 17 bases in between. Looked up from germline, CDR1 is LGHNA and CDR2 is YNFKEQ. This chain's CDR3 is CASSRTGTSDGYTF. Written as DNA, the CDR3 is TGTGCCAGCAGCCGCACCGGGACATCCGACGGCTACACCTTC.

This clone was picked up a small number of times. This chain uses TRBV6-5 with TRBJ2-7, with 7 bases identical to TRBD1. J gave up 2 bases and V 7 bases, and 11 bases lay outside the gene matches. Germline V gene data show CDR1 as MNHEY and CDR2 as SVGAGI. The CDR3 covers 15 residues. The CDR3 DNA is TGTGCCAGCAAACCACGGGACAGAGTCACCTACGAGCAGTACTTC. It specifies CASKPRDRVTYEQYF.

The CDR3 spells CASSRKGPNTEAFF. CDR3 nucleotides: TGCGCCAGCAGTCGGAAGGGGCCGAACACTGAAGCTTTCTTT. The genes are TRBV23-1 and TRBJ1-1, with a tentative D call TRBD1 (5 bases). TRBV23-1 is identified as an open reading frame with a role that is uncertain. Trimming pared 4 bases from V and 1 base from J, leaving 10 bases between. CDR3 length equals 14 residues.

This clone has just one count. V gene TRBV5-1 combines with J gene TRBJ1-1, with no clear D. Trimming removed 4 bases from V and 1 base from J, with 8 bases in between. Germline-derived CDR1 and CDR2 are SGHRS and YFSETQ. This CDR3 region has 13 residues. The CDR3 coding sequence is TGCGCCAGCAGCGCGGACGGGAACACTGAAGCTTTCTTT. Translation: CASSADGNTEAFF.

The genes are TRBV29-1 and TRBJ2-2, with unresolved D. The ends were cut back, 4 bases at V and 1 base at J, with 10 bases in the middle. The CDR3 is 14 amino acids. Germline V gene sequence: CDR1 SQVTM, CDR2 ANQGSEA. The CDR3 region has the DNA TGCAGCGTTGTTCTTCCAGGGAACACCGGGGAGCTGTTTTTT. It is translated as CSVVLPGNTGELFF.

J is TRBJ1-5 and V is TRBV6-5; D unclear. The ends were cut back, 5 bases at V and 1 base at J, with 6 bases in the middle. Germline V gene lookup returns CDR1 MNHEY and CDR2 SVGAGI. The CDR3 is 13 amino acids. The CDR3 loop reads CASSLRSNQPQHF. The CDR3 DNA is TGTGCCAGCAGTCTAAGGAGCAATCAGCCCCAGCATTTT.

The rearrangement joins TRBV19 to TRBJ1-4; the D is unclear. With 5 bases removed from V and 7 bases from J, the gap between germline ends came to 11 bases. Germline V gene sequence: CDR1 LNHDA, CDR2 SQIVND (reference sequence). This CDR3 comprises 13 residues. DNA of the CDR3: TGTGCCAGTAGTCCGTCGGACCGTGAAAAACTGTTTTTT. Encoded protein: CASSPSDREKLFF.